Listed here are 2 T cell receptor beta chains from one sample, sequenced in a study of T cells after yellow fever vaccination. TCRdb analysed the 5' RACE reads with MiXCR anew, one entry per CDR3 protein. The sample includes 300,000 to 450,000 distinct CDR3 sequences, 6.2% of them seen just once. The input for sequencing was PBMCs, taken 5 days after the yellow fever booster vaccination. The receptors shown here come from a man aged 30 to 39 who received the YFV17D yellow fever vaccine.

This chain connects TRBV19 to TRBJ2-7; the match to TRBD1 covers 7 bases. The CDR3 is 15 amino acids. Germline CDR1 and CDR2: LNHDA and SQIVND (reference sequence). Trimming cost V 5 bases and J 2 bases; bases outside gene matches: 9. The CDR3 is CASSGSGTVAYEQYF. The CDR3 DNA is TGTGCCAGTAGTGGATCCGGGACAGTTGCCTACGAGCAGTACTTC.

The table lists this clonotype with a few counts. The chain links TRBV5-1 to TRBJ2-5, with TRBD1 matching over 7 bases. Germline CDR1 reads SGHRS; CDR2 reads YFSETQ. The CDR3 contains 15 residues. Trimming took 2 bases from V and 1 from J; bases not matched to a gene: 5. CDR3 protein: CASSLGPGGQETQYF. As DNA, the CDR3 is TGCGCCAGCAGCTTAGGTCCAGGGGGCCAAGAGACCCAGTACTTC.